The 4 T cell receptor beta chains reported below all come from one sample, sequenced in a study of early T cells in non-severe SARS-CoV-2 infection. TCRdb redid the calling of the 5' RACE reads with MiXCR, one entry per CDR3 protein. The sample consists of 70,000 to 95,000 distinct CDR3 sequences, around 15% of them appearing once. The sequenced sample consisted of whole blood. The source of these receptors is an adult who was a healthcare worker with PCR-confirmed SARS-CoV-2 infection or an uninfected control (not recorded which).

This clonotype was detected a few times. V usage is TRBV4-1 and J usage is TRBJ2-5, with D perhaps TRBD2 (5 bases). Trimming took 4 bases from V and 1 from J, leaving 10 bases between them. The germline V gene has CDR1 MGHRA and CDR2 YSYEKL. The CDR3 has 14 amino acids. CDR3 DNA sequence: TGCGCCAGCAGCCGAGGGCCTCTCCAAGAGACCCAGTACTTC. Translated, it gives CASSRGPLQETQYF.

The rearrangement links TRBV28 to TRBJ1-2; 9 nucleotides line up with TRBD1. Germline loops: CDR1 MDHEN, CDR2 SYDVKM. Trimming removed 3 bases from V and 4 bases from J; junction bases left unmatched: 12. CDR3 length: 17 amino acids. The CDR3 sequence: CASSFRVIGTGTYGYTF. As DNA, the CDR3 is TGTGCCAGCAGTTTTAGGGTTATCGGGACAGGGACCTATGGCTACACCTTC.

In this sample, this clonotype is medium-sized (0.01 to 0.1%). The V gene is TRBV7-6, the J gene TRBJ2-5; no reliable D call. The CDR3 loop spans 16 amino acids. The V gene's germline CDR1 is SGHVS and CDR2 FNYEAQ. V was clipped by 5 bases and J by 1 base, with 17 bases between them. The CDR3 protein is CASSPPGPPAQETQYF. For the CDR3, the DNA is TGTGCCAGCAGCCCCCCCGGGCCGCCTGCCCAAGAGACCCAGTACTTC. The entire variable domain, with the rest obtained from reference TRBV7-6 and TRBJ2-5, is as follows: GAGVSQSPRYKVTKRGQDVALRCDPISGHVSLYWYRQALGQGPEFLTYFNYEAQQDKSGLPNDRFSAERPEGSISTLTIQRTEQRDSAMYRCASSPPGPPAQETQYFGPGTRLLVL.

This chain links TRBV18 with TRBJ1-2; tentative D call: TRBD1 (5 bases). The CDR3 consists of 15 residues. With 3 bases removed from V and 0 bases from J, the gap between germline ends came to 11 bases. Germline lookup yields CDR1 KGHSH and CDR2 LQKENI. CDR3 residues: CASSPGTQANYGYTF. Written as DNA, the CDR3 is TGTGCCAGCTCACCGGGGACTCAAGCTAACTATGGCTACACCTTC.